The entry below describes one T cell receptor beta chain. Its target is not known. This record comes from a study of cytomegalovirus exposure and HLA in healthy donors. Regarding the study as a whole: It was in a later analysis that TCR association rates were seen to vary by HLA locus, highest for DRB1 and lowest for HLA-C. Donors belonging to an Asian-associated ancestry cluster reportedly showed fewer N-insertions in productive TCRs than the roughly 700-donor mean, according to what a later analysis found. The study put about 180 TCR beta chains on its list as cytomegalovirus-associated.

This PCR relied on a set of 60 Vbeta primers and 13 Jbeta primers. Produced via immunoSEQ multiplex PCR; TCRdb's table is partial and in-frame only. Of 160,000 or so clones listed, about 80% are singletons. Each of the donors was a healthy bone marrow donor. The receptor was derived from a woman aged 40-49 years in good health and CMV-seronegative. The sequencing sample was made of PBMCs.

The CDR3 DNA reads TGTGCTAGTGGCTACGGACAGGGGGTCTACGAGCAGTACTTC. It is translated as CASGYGQGVYEQYF. V gene TRBV12-5 combines with J gene TRBJ2-7; 10 bases align to TRBD1. Per the germline V gene, CDR1 is LGHNT and CDR2 is FRNRAP. CDR3 length equals 14 residues. With V trimmed by 6 bases and J by 3 bases, 5 bases remained unmatched.